The next 22 T cell receptor beta chains were all read from a single sample in a study of cytomegalovirus exposure and HLA in healthy donors (dated by TCRdb to about 2017). Library method: the immunoSEQ multiplex PCR assay. For the multiplex PCR, a mixture combining 60 forward primers for TCR Vbeta segments and 13 reverse primers for TCR Jbeta segments was used. Entries here come from immuneACCESS through TCRdb and include only in-frame sequences with V and J called. Some clones fail to appear in such tables; in the studies checked, an unresolved V gene covers under half of the shortfall, and the cause of the remainder is unknown. The sample has about 65,000 clones on record, about four fifths of them singletons. Clones ranked in the top ten supply almost 4.5% of the sample. The sequenced material came from PBMCs. Receptor source: a woman aged 25 to 39 in good health and CMV-seronegative.

The CDR3 region has the DNA TGCGCCAGCAGCCAACAGGGCGGCTATGGCTACACCTTC. It is translated as CASSQQGGYGYTF. This chain connects TRBV5-1 to TRBJ1-2, with D perhaps matching TRBD1 (6 bases). This CDR3 contains 13 residues. V dropped 4 bases and J dropped 4 bases, with 11 bases sitting between them. In germline, CDR1 is SGHRS, CDR2 YFSETQ.

V usage is TRBV6-5 and J usage is TRBJ1-1; 7 bases align to TRBD1. This CDR3 comprises 15 residues. CDR1 and CDR2 (germline): MNHEY, SVGAGI. The ends lost 7 bases at V and 5 bases at J; junction bases unmatched: 13. The CDR3 DNA follows: TGTGCCAGCAAGGCTATGGAGGGGGCATGGACTGAAGCTTTCTTT. Its translation is CASKAMEGAWTEAFF.

The chain joins TRBV4-3 to TRBJ1-5, with 9 positions matching TRBD1. V shed 4 bases, J shed 7 bases, and the junction held 8 bases outside the gene matches. Germline CDR1 LGHNA, CDR2 YSLEER. The CDR3 consists of 15 residues. DNA of the CDR3: TGCGCCAGCAGCCCGGGACAGGGAAAGGGACAGCCCCAGCATTTT. This translates into CASSPGQGKGQPQHF.

This clone occurred a few times. The chain recombines TRBV6-4 with TRBJ2-1; D perhaps matches TRBD1 (6 bases). The CDR3 is made up of 13 amino acids. Per the germline V gene, CDR1 is MRHNA and CDR2 is SNTAGT. The germline V and J ends were trimmed by 6 bases and 5 bases, with 11 bases remaining between them. In nucleotides, the CDR3 is TGTGCCAGCAGCCAGGGGTCTAACAATGAGCAGTTCTTC. Protein product: CASSQGSNNEQFF.

V and J are TRBV6-5 and TRBJ2-7, with 8 nucleotides matching TRBD1. Looked up from germline, CDR1 is MNHEY and CDR2 is SVGAGI. The CDR3 has 15 amino acids. After removal of 0 bases from V and 6 bases from J, the junction contained 7 bases not matched to a gene. The CDR3 is CASSYSTRGPSEQYF. CDR3 in DNA: TGTGCCAGCAGTTACTCAACCAGGGGGCCCTCCGAGCAGTACTTC.

CDR3 protein: CASSVYGRADNEQFF. The CDR3 DNA sequence: TGTGCCAGCAGCGTTTACGGGAGGGCCGACAATGAGCAGTTCTTC. The chain uses TRBV9 and TRBJ2-1; 8 nucleotides match TRBD2. V lost 2 bases to trimming and J lost 5 bases; unmatched junction nucleotides: 6. CDR1 and CDR2 (germline): SGDLS, YYNGEE. This CDR3 contains 15 residues.

The J gene is TRBJ2-3, the V gene TRBV4-1; 9 bases agree with TRBD1. The V and J ends lost 0 bases and 0 bases, in that order; junction bases with no gene match: 7. The CDR3 consists of 18 residues. Germline-derived CDR1 and CDR2 are MGHRA and YSYEKL. The CDR3 bases are TGCGCCAGCAGCCAAGAACAGGGGGCCCCTACTAGCACAGATACGCAGTATTTT. Amino acids: CASSQEQGAPTSTDTQYF.

CDR3 in DNA: TGCGCCAGCAGCTCAGAGGGTTGGGGTGAAAAACTGTTTTTT. It codes for CASSSEGWGEKLFF. The chain joins TRBV5-1 to TRBJ1-4; no reliable D call. The CDR3 runs 14 residues. The V gene's germline CDR1 is SGHRS and CDR2 YFSETQ. Trimming took off 3 bases at V and 7 bases at J, with 13 bases between the two ends.

V gene TRBV5-4 combines with J gene TRBJ2-1; TRBD2 matches 12 bases. There are 19 residues in the CDR3. V trimming: 4 bases; J trimming: 8 bases; junction bases outside the gene matches: 19. CDR1 is SGHNT, CDR2 YYREEE, per germline (reference sequence). CDR3 amino acids: CASSRSYGASGGVWDEQFF. The CDR3 coding sequence is TGTGCCAGCAGCCGAAGTTACGGGGCTAGCGGGGGGGTTTGGGATGAGCAGTTCTTC.

This clone was picked up a small number of times. The sample has other DNA sequences that encode this CDR3 too. The chain carries TRBV2 and TRBJ2-5, with D unclear. The CDR3 loop spans 11 amino acids. V was clipped by 8 bases and J by 2 bases, with 6 bases between them. Germline CDR1 SNHLY, CDR2 FYNNEI. CDR3 nucleotide sequence: TGTGCCAGCTCCTATCAAGAGACCCAGTACTTC. Amino acids: CASSYQETQYF.

This chain uses TRBV7-6 with TRBJ1-4; D uncertain. The V gene's germline CDR1 is SGHVS and CDR2 FNYEAQ. V was clipped by 0 bases and J by 5 bases, with 10 bases between them. CDR3 length: 15 residues. The CDR3 bases are TGTGCCAGCAGCTTAGCGATCGCCCGGAATGAAAAACTGTTTTTT. This encodes CASSLAIARNEKLFF.

This rearrangement joins TRBV19 to TRBJ1-5; D is possibly TRBD1 (5 bases). This CDR3 is built from 14 residues. V was cut by 2 bases and J by 3 bases, with 8 bases left in between. Germline-derived CDR1 and CDR2 are LNHDA and SQIVND (reference sequence). CDR3 sequence (DNA): TGTGCCAGTAGTATACGGGGACTCAATCAGCCCCAGCATTTT. Amino acids: CASSIRGLNQPQHF.

The chain joins TRBV7-2 to TRBJ1-1; D gene uncertain. Trimming shortened V by 1 base and J by 1 base, and 4 bases separated the two germline ends. The CDR3 runs 13 residues. CDR1 is SGHTA and CDR2 is FQGNSA in the germline V gene. CDR3 protein: CASSLVQNTEAFF. CDR3 DNA sequence: TGTGCCAGCAGCTTAGTACAGAACACTGAAGCTTTCTTT.

The V call is TRBV19, the J call TRBJ2-7, with TRBD1 as a possible D gene (5 bases). The CDR3 sequence is 13 residues long. Trimming removed 5 bases at V and 0 bases at J, with 8 bases between. CDR1 is LNHDA, CDR2 SQIVND, per germline (reference sequence). DNA of the CDR3: TGTGCCAGTAGTGCAGGGCCCTCCTACGAGCAGTACTTC. Translation: CASSAGPSYEQYF.

The CDR3 protein is CACSQGSYEQYF. DNA for the CDR3: TGTGCCTGTTCACAGGGTAGCTACGAGCAGTACTTC. V is TRBV30 and J is TRBJ2-7; D possibly corresponds to TRBD1 (6 bases). Germline V gives CDR1 GTSNPN, CDR2 SVGIG (reference sequence). This CDR3 comprises 12 residues. Deletions cut 6 bases from V and 3 bases from J, with 12 bases between.

The V gene is TRBV29-1, the J gene TRBJ2-2; 12 bases line up with TRBD2. This CDR3 is 17 amino acids long. Germline V gives CDR1 SQVTM, CDR2 ANQGSEA. Trimming cost V 2 bases and J 0 bases; bases outside gene matches: 4. DNA of the CDR3: TGCAGCGTTGAACTAGCGGGAGGGATTACGAACACCGGGGAGCTGTTTTTT. Amino acid sequence: CSVELAGGITNTGELFF.

As to this clone: At the DNA level, this CDR3 is encoded by other sequences in the same sample as well. The genes are TRBV28 and TRBJ1-2; TRBD1 aligns across 10 bases. The germline V gene encodes CDR1 MDHEN and CDR2 SYDVKM. The CDR3 loop spans 14 amino acids. V shed 5 bases and J 2 bases; nucleotides not matched to a gene: 2. The CDR3 is CASSPGQGNYGYTF. For the CDR3, the DNA is TGTGCCAGCAGTCCGGGACAGGGGAACTATGGCTACACCTTC.

This clone has only a few counts. The chain combines TRBV7-9 with TRBJ2-7; D is undetermined. Per germline, CDR1 SEHNR and CDR2 FQNEAQ (reference sequence). This CDR3 has 13 residues. Trimming took 5 bases from V and 1 from J, leaving 9 bases between them. The CDR3 here is CASSPSASYEQYF. The CDR3 nucleotides are TGTGCCAGCAGCCCCTCCGCGTCCTACGAGCAGTACTTC.

The gene calls are TRBV4-3 and TRBJ1-1; tentatively, D is TRBD1 (5 bases). The germline V and J ends were trimmed by 1 base and 3 bases, with 24 bases remaining between them. Per germline, CDR1 LGHNA and CDR2 YSLEER. The CDR3 runs to 19 residues. CDR3 nucleotide sequence: TGCGCCAGCAGCCAAGGCATCAAGTGGAGACAGCCCACGGACACTGAAGCTTTCTTT. It encodes CASSQGIKWRQPTDTEAFF.

The gene calls are TRBV29-1 and TRBJ2-2; 8 positions match TRBD2. The germline CDR1 and CDR2 sequences are SQVTM and ANQGSEA. The CDR3 contains 14 residues. Trimming took 6 bases from V and 8 from J; bases not matched to a gene: 11. Here the CDR3 DNA reads TGCAGCGTCCAGACAGTAGCGGGACCGGGGGAGCTGTTTTTT. It translates to CSVQTVAGPGELFF.

The chain is built from TRBV11-3 and TRBJ2-3; D remains unclear. This CDR3 region has 13 residues. The V gene's germline CDR1 is SGHNT and CDR2 YENEEA. With 2 bases removed from V and 7 bases from J, the gap between germline ends came to 10 bases. The CDR3 region has the DNA TGTGCCAGCAGCTTACCCCCACTAAATACGCAGTATTTT. Protein: CASSLPPLNTQYF.

The gene calls are TRBV7-9 and TRBJ1-1; TRBD1 matches 9 bases. CDR1 and CDR2 from the germline V gene are SEHNR and FQNEAQ (reference sequence). Trimming cost V 5 bases and J 5 bases; bases outside gene matches: 15. The CDR3 spans 17 residues. The CDR3 DNA is TGTGCCAGCAGCAGCCGGGACAGGGCTGACGGGATGACTGAAGCTTTCTTT. Its translation is CASSSRDRADGMTEAFF.